These 18 T cell receptor beta chains share one sample of origin, sequenced in a study of cytomegalovirus exposure and HLA in healthy donors. With 60 Vbeta and 13 Jbeta primers, the PCR was carried out. Only in-frame clones appear in the TCRdb table, and some are missing; sequencing was by immunoSEQ multiplex PCR. The repertoire holds 170,000 or so clones, with about 80% as singletons. The sample taken for sequencing was PBMCs. These receptors were obtained from a boy between 10 and 17 years old in good health and CMV-seronegative.

This chain joins TRBV28 and TRBJ1-2; 7 bases map to TRBD1. There are 13 residues in the CDR3. V trimming: 6 bases; J trimming: 8 bases; junction bases outside the gene matches: 9. CDR1 and CDR2 (germline): MDHEN, SYDVKM. In DNA form, the CDR3 reads TGTGCCAGCAGGATGGAGGGGGCGAGGGGCTACACCTTC. Residues: CASRMEGARGYTF.

The gene calls are TRBV5-1 and TRBJ1-1; 7 bases line up with TRBD1. Germline-derived CDR1 and CDR2 are SGHRS and YFSETQ. The trim removed 0 bases at V and 7 bases at J, leaving 6 bases unmatched. This CDR3 contains 14 residues. The CDR3 spells CASSLGVDRVEAFF. CDR3 nucleotide sequence: TGCGCCAGCAGCTTGGGGGTAGACAGGGTTGAAGCTTTCTTT.

The chain couples TRBV6-6 to TRBJ1-1; TRBD1 matches at 7 bases. Germline trimming cut 2 bases from V and 0 bases from J; bases unmatched to any gene: 6. The CDR3 is made up of 16 amino acids. Germline lookup yields CDR1 MNHNY and CDR2 SVGAGI (reference sequence). CDR3 coding DNA: TGTGCCAGCAGTTACGGACAGGCTCCGCTGAACACTGAAGCTTTCTTT. This codes for CASSYGQAPLNTEAFF.

The CDR3 DNA sequence: TGTGCCAGCAGTGCAACCGGGGTGAGAGCAGATACGCAGTATTTT. It codes for CASSATGVRADTQYF. This sequence joins TRBV6-4 and TRBJ2-3; TRBD2 is a possible D gene (5 bases). V shed 4 bases and J shed 4 bases, with 15 bases lying between them. Germline-derived CDR1 and CDR2 are MRHNA and SNTAGT. This CDR3 has 15 amino acids.

The rearrangement uses TRBV11-2 and TRBJ2-5, with D unclear. Germline V gene lookup returns CDR1 SGHAT and CDR2 FQNNGV. The CDR3 has 13 amino acids. Trimming left V 3 bases short and J 0 bases short, with 5 bases between. The CDR3 region has the DNA TGTGCCAGCAGCTTGAGAGACCAAGAGACCCAGTACTTC. As protein: CASSLRDQETQYF.

In the case of this clone: Other DNA sequences of this sample code for an identical CDR3. The gene calls are TRBV6-5 and TRBJ1-1; D is uncertain. The CDR3 extends over 13 amino acids. V lost 0 bases, J lost 11 bases, and 13 bases lay in between. The germline gives CDR1 MNHEY, CDR2 SVGAGI. The CDR3 is CASSYSSEGRAFF. The CDR3 coding sequence is TGTGCCAGCAGTTACTCATCCGAGGGCCGGGCTTTCTTT.

The V call is TRBV4-2, the J call TRBJ1-2, with TRBD1 matching 7 bases. There are 14 residues in the CDR3. V trimming: 3 bases; J trimming: 8 bases; junction bases outside the gene matches: 9. In germline, CDR1 is LGHNA, CDR2 YNFKEQ. CDR3 in DNA: TGTGCCAGCAGCCAGGCCGAGGGGGCTCCGGGCTACACCTTC. Translating it yields CASSQAEGAPGYTF.

The V call is TRBV30, the J call TRBJ1-2; D gene uncertain. The CDR3 covers 14 residues. The germline CDR1 and CDR2 sequences are GTSNPN and SVGIG (reference sequence). V gave up 4 bases and J gave up 0 bases, with 12 bases separating them. The CDR3 loop reads CAWIWSSTNYGYTF. For the CDR3, the DNA is TGTGCCTGGATATGGAGCAGCACTAACTATGGCTACACCTTC.

The chain combines TRBV6-6 with TRBJ1-1; D perhaps matches TRBD1 (5 bases). CDR1 and CDR2 (germline): MNHNY, SVGAGI (reference sequence). Trimming shortened V by 2 bases and J by 3 bases, and 13 bases separated the two germline ends. The CDR3 totals 15 residues. For the CDR3, the DNA is TGTGCCAGCAGTTACGTGGCAGGGAGGGACACTGAAGCTTTCTTT. It specifies CASSYVAGRDTEAFF.

The chain is built from TRBV5-4 and TRBJ1-2, with D tentatively TRBD1 (6 bases). The V end was cut by 0 bases, the J end by 6 bases, with 15 bases between. The V gene's germline CDR1 is SGHNT and CDR2 YYREEE (reference sequence). The CDR3 contains 15 residues. The CDR3 is CASSLAGVGGDGYTF. The CDR3 nucleotides read TGTGCCAGCAGCTTGGCCGGGGTTGGGGGCGATGGCTACACCTTC.

The J gene is TRBJ2-7, the V gene TRBV7-9; the match to TRBD1 covers 7 bases. V dropped 5 bases and J dropped 6; count of bases not matched to a gene: 7. The CDR3 length is 13 residues. Germline V CDR1 and CDR2: SEHNR, FQNEAQ (reference sequence). CDR3 coding DNA: TGTGCCAGCAGCCCAGCGACAGGGCGCGAGCAGTACTTC. Protein product: CASSPATGREQYF.

The chain couples TRBV19 to TRBJ2-7; D is perhaps TRBD1 (6 bases). This CDR3 region has 15 residues. V was shortened by 9 bases and J by 2 bases, with 20 bases between the two germline ends. The germline V gene encodes CDR1 LNHDA and CDR2 SQIVND (reference sequence). CDR3 nucleotide sequence: TGTGCCAGCATGGGATGGTCCAGGGGAGCCTACGAGCAGTACTTC. Encoded protein: CASMGWSRGAYEQYF.

This clone was counted only a few times. This chain joins TRBV5-4 and TRBJ2-3, with 15 bases lining up with TRBD2. Unmatched junction bases numbered 5, after V lost 4 bases and J lost 2 bases. This CDR3 contains 17 residues. The V gene's germline CDR1 is SGHNT and CDR2 YYREEE (reference sequence). The CDR3 sequence: CASSPGTSGRITDTQYF. The CDR3 bases are TGTGCCAGCAGCCCGGGGACTAGCGGGAGGATCACAGATACGCAGTATTTT.

The V and J genes are TRBV19 and TRBJ2-7, with D possibly TRBD2 on 6 matching bases. V was trimmed by 0 bases and J by 6 bases, leaving 21 bases between them. Germline assignment: CDR1 LNHDA and CDR2 SQIVND (reference sequence). The CDR3 contains 17 residues. CDR3: CASSIDRSGHLEGEQYF. Here the CDR3 DNA reads TGTGCCAGTAGTATAGATAGGTCGGGCCACTTGGAGGGCGAGCAGTACTTC. Drawing the rest from reference TRBV19 and TRBJ2-7, the complete variable domain is DGGITQSPKYLFRKEGQNVTLSCEQNLNHDAMYWYRQDPGQGLRLIYYSQIVNDFQKGDIAEGYSVSREKKESFPLTVTSAQKNPTAFYLCASSIDRSGHLEGEQYFGPGTRLTVT.

J is TRBJ2-3 and V is TRBV5-4; D possibly corresponds to TRBD2 (5 bases). Trimming cost V 5 bases and J 0 bases, with 19 bases left between them. In germline, CDR1 is SGHNT, CDR2 YYREEE (reference sequence). There are 17 residues in the CDR3. The CDR3 reads CASRSLGSGKSTDTQYF. The CDR3 bases are TGTGCCAGCAGAAGCTTGGGGAGCGGAAAGAGCACAGATACGCAGTATTTT.

The chain is built from TRBV29-1 and TRBJ2-5; 7 bases map to TRBD2. The CDR3 has 13 residues. Germline V CDR1 and CDR2: SQVTM, ANQGSEA. J lost 3 bases, V lost 3 bases, and 4 bases had no gene match. This CDR3 is CSVEPGLKETQYF. CDR3 in DNA: TGCAGCGTTGAGCCGGGACTAAAAGAGACCCAGTACTTC. The full variable domain, in which reference TRBV29-1 and TRBJ2-5 provide the parts outside the CDR3, is SAVISQKPSRDICQRGTSLTIQCQVDSQVTMMFWYRQQPGQSLTLIATANQGSEATYESGFVIDKFPISRPNLTFSTLTVSNMSPEDSSIYLCSVEPGLKETQYFGPGTRLLVL.

The chain combines TRBV4-1 with TRBJ2-2, with 9 bases lining up with TRBD1. The CDR3 totals 16 residues. Germline lookup yields CDR1 MGHRA and CDR2 YSYEKL. Trimming took 6 bases from V and 4 from J; bases not matched to a gene: 9. Here the CDR3 DNA reads TGCGCCAGCAGACTACAGACAGGGGGAGGCACCGGGGAGCTGTTTTTT. It codes for CASRLQTGGGTGELFF.

The CDR3 nucleotides are TGTGCCAGCAGTCGGGACAGGGTCTATGGCTACACCTTC. Its translation: CASSRDRVYGYTF. The rearrangement links TRBV6-5 to TRBJ1-2; TRBD1 matches 9 bases. J gave up 4 bases and V 5 bases, and 2 bases lay outside the gene matches. Germline assignment: CDR1 MNHEY and CDR2 SVGAGI. This CDR3 spans 13 amino acids.